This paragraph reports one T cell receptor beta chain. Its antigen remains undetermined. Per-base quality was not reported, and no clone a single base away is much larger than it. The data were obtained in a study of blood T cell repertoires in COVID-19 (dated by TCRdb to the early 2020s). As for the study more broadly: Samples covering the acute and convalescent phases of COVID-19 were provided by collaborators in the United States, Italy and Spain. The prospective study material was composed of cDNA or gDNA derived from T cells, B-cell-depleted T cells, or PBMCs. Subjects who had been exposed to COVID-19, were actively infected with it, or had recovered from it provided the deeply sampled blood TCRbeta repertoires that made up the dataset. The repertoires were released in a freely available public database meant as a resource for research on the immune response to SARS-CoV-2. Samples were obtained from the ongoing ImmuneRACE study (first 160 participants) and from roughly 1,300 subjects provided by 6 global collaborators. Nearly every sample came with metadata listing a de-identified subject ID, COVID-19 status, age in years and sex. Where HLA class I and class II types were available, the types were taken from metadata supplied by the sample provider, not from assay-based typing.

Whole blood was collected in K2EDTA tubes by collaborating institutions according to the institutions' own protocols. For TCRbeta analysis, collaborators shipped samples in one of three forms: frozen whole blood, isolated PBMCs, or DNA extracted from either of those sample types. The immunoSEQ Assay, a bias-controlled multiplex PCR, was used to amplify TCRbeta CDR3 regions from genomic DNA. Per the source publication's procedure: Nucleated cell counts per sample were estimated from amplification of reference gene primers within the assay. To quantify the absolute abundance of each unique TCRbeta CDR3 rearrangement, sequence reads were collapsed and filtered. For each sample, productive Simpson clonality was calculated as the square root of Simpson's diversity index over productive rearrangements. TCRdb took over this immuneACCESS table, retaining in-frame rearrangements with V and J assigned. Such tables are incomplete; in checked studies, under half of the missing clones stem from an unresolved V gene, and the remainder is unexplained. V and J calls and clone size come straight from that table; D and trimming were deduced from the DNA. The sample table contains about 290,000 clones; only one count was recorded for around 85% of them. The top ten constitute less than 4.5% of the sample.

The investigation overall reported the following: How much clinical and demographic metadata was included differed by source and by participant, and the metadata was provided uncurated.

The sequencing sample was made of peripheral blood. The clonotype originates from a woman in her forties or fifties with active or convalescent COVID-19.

For the CDR3, the sequence is CASSSGTGGYGYTF. The DNA sequence is given as TGTGCCAGCAGTTCTGGGACAGGGGGATATGGCTACACCTTC. This sequence uses TRBV6-5 and TRBJ1-2; TRBD1 aligns with 11 central bases. Looking up the germline V gene yields CDR1 MNHEY and CDR2 SVGAGI. At the junction V is shortened by 4 bases and J by 5 bases; bases outside the gene matches: 3. Measured from the cysteine to the phenylalanine, the CDR3 is 14 residues long. The CDR3 DNA has 42 bases and is translated from base 1.